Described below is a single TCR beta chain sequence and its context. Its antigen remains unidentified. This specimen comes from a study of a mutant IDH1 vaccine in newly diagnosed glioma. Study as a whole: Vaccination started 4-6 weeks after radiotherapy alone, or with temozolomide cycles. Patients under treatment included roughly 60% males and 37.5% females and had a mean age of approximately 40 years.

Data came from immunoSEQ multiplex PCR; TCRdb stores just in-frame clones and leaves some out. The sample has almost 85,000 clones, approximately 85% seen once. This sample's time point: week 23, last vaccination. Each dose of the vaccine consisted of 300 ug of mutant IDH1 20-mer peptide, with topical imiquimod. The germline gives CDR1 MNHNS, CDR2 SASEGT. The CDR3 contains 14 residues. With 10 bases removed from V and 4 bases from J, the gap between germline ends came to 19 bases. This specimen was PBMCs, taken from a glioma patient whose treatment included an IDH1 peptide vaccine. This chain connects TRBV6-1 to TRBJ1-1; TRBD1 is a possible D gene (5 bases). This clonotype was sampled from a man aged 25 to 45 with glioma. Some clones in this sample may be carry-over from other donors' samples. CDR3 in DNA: TGTGCCACCTCCCTGTCCCAGGGAAGCACTGAAGCTTTCTTT. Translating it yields CATSLSQGSTEAFF.